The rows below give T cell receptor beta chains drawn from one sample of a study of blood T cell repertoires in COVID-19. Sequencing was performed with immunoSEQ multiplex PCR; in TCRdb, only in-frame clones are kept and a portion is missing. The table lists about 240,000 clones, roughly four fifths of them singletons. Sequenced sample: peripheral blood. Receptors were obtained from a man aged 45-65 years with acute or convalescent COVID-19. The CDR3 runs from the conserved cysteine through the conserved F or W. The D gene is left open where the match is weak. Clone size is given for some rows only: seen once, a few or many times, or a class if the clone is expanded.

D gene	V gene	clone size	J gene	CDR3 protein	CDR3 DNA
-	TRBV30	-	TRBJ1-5	CAWSLGQYSNQPQHF	TGTGCCTGGAGCCTAGGACAGTATAGCAATCAGCCCCAGCATTTT
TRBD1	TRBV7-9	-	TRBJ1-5	CASSFTGGNQPQHF	TGTGCCAGCAGCTTCACAGGGGGCAATCAGCCCCAGCATTTT
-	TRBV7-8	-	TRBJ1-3	CASSFPGSSGNTIYF	TGTGCCAGCAGCTTCCCGGGATCCTCTGGAAACACCATATATTTT
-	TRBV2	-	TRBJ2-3	CASRRLSTDTQYF	TGTGCCAGCAGGCGACTAAGCACAGATACGCAGTATTTT
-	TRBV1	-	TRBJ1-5	CTSSQDSDQPQHF	TGCACCAGCAGCCAAGATTCGGATCAGCCCCAGCATTTT
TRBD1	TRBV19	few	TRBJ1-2	CASSPRTGGFGYTF	TGTGCCAGTAGTCCCCGGACAGGGGGCTTTGGCTACACCTTC
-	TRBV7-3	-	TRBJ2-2	CASSPPPGGELFF	TGTGCCAGCAGTCCACCACCCGGCGGGGAGCTGTTTTTT
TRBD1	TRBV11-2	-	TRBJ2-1	CASSLENRGRVNEQFF	TGTGCCAGCAGCTTAGAAAACAGGGGGCGAGTGAATGAGCAGTTCTTC
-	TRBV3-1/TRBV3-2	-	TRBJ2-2	CASSQGRVVSGELFF	TGTGCCAGCAGCCAAGGCAGGGTTGTCTCCGGGGAGCTGTTTTTT
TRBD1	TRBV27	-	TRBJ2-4	CASSWGQGGTQYF	TGTGCCAGCAGTTGGGGACAGGGAGGCACTCAGTACTTC
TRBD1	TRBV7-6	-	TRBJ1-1	CASSPRTGGETEAFF	TGTGCCAGCAGCCCACGGACAGGGGGCGAAACTGAAGCTTTCTTT
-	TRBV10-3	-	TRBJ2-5	CAIGGGETQYF	TGTGCCATCGGGGGCGGGGAGACCCAGTACTTC
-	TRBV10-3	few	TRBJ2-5	CAISERGKETQYF	TGTGCCATCAGTGAGCGGGGTAAAGAGACCCAGTACTTC
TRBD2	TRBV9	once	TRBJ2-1	CASSIAGGPLNEQFF	TGTGCCAGCAGCATAGCGGGGGGCCCCTTGAATGAGCAGTTCTTC
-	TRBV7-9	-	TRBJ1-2	CASSLGGEDYGYTF	TGTGCCAGCAGCTTAGGGGGCGAGGATTATGGCTACACCTTC
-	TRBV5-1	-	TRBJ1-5	CASSLDPQGYSNQPQHF	TGCGCCAGCAGCTTGGATCCCCAGGGATATAGCAATCAGCCCCAGCATTTT
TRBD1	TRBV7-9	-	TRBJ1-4	CASSLTRDSIIATNEKLFF	TGTGCCAGCAGCTTAACCAGGGACAGCATAATTGCAACTAATGAAAAACTGTTTTTT
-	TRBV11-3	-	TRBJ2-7	CASSSWSGVGTYEQYF	TGTGCCAGCAGCTCTTGGTCGGGAGTGGGTACCTACGAGCAGTACTTC
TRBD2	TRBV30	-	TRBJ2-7	CAWRPLGGFRGGEQYF	TGTGCCTGGAGGCCCCTGGGGGGGTTCCGGGGGGGCGAGCAGTACTTC
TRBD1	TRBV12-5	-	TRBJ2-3	CASGLALTGGLMGTDTQYF	TGTGCTAGTGGTTTGGCCCTCACAGGGGGTCTAATGGGCACAGATACGCAGTATTTT
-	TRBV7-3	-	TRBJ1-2	CASSPSPLQGSVGYTF	TGTGCCAGCAGTCCCTCTCCCTTACAGGGATCAGTTGGCTACACCTTC
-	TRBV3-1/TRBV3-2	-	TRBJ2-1	CASSPGTGVYNEQFF	TGTGCCAGCAGCCCCGGGACGGGAGTCTACAATGAGCAGTTCTTC
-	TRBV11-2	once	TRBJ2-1	CASSNQVGDEQFF	TGTGCCAGCAGTAATCAGGTAGGGGATGAGCAGTTCTTC
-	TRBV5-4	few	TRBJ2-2	CASSLTRTGELFF	TGTGCCAGCAGCCTAACCCGGACCGGGGAGCTGTTTTTT
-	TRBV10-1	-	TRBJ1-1	CASSEFGSGTEAFF	TGCGCCAGCAGTGAGTTTGGTTCGGGGACTGAAGCTTTCTTT
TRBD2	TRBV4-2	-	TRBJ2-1	CASSQADSGGRDEQFF	TGTGCCAGCAGCCAAGCTGATAGCGGGGGGCGGGATGAGCAGTTCTTC
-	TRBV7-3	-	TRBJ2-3	CASSPLASRTDTQYF	TGTGCCAGCAGCCCACTAGCCTCTCGCACAGATACGCAGTATTTT
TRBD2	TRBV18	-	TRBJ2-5	CASSPLMTSGQETQYF	TGTGCCAGCTCACCACTCATGACTAGCGGGCAAGAGACCCAGTACTTC
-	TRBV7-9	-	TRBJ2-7	CASSLPGVYEQYF	TGTGCCAGCAGCTTACCAGGGGTCTACGAGCAGTACTTC
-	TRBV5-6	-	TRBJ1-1	CASSHGTPNTEAFF	TGTGCCAGCAGCCACGGGACACCGAACACTGAAGCTTTCTTT
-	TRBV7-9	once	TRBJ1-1	CASSSGTLEAFF	TGTGCCAGCAGCTCGGGGACACTTGAAGCTTTCTTT
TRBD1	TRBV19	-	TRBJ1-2	CASSTDRGRSFYGYTF	TGTGCCAGTAGTACGGACAGGGGGAGATCCTTCTATGGCTACACCTTC
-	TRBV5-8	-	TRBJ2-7	CASSLAGNPYEQYF	TGTGCCAGCAGCTTGGCGGGGAACCCCTACGAGCAGTACTTC
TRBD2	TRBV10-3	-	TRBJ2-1	CAISPTSGYYNEQFF	TGTGCCATCAGTCCGACTAGCGGGTATTACAATGAGCAGTTCTTC
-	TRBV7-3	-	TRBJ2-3	CASSFQTDTQYF	TGTGCCAGCAGCTTTCAAACAGATACGCAGTATTTT
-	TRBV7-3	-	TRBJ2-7	CASSLDLGYEQYF	TGTGCCAGCAGCTTAGATCTCGGGTACGAGCAGTACTTC
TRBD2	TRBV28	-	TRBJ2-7	CASSFGLAGYYEQYF	TGTGCCAGCAGTTTTGGTCTAGCGGGGTACTACGAGCAGTACTTC
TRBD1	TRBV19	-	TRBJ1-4	CASSIDQGAGEKLFF	TGTGCCAGTAGTATAGATCAGGGGGCAGGGGAAAAACTGTTTTTT
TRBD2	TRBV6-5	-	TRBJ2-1	CATRGGLAGWDEQFF	TGTGCCACCCGAGGGGGGCTAGCGGGGTGGGATGAGCAGTTCTTC
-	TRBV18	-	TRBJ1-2	CASSPTTDPDGYTF	TGTGCCAGCTCACCGACGACAGATCCCGATGGCTACACCTTC
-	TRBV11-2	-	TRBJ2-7	CASSLWRNPTFYEQYF	TGTGCCAGCAGCTTATGGAGGAACCCTACCTTCTACGAGCAGTACTTC
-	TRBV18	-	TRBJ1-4	CASSPLSKGPANEKLFF	TGTGCCAGCTCACCATTATCAAAGGGGCCAGCTAATGAAAAACTGTTTTTT
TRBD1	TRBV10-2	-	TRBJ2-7	CASSENGRDRGYEQYF	TGCGCCAGCAGTGAGAACGGCCGTGACAGGGGGTACGAGCAGTACTTC
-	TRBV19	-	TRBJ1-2	CATSNPGESGYTF	TGTGCCACCTCGAACCCTGGAGAGTCTGGCTACACCTTC
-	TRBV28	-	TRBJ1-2	CASGQSPNYGYTF	TGTGCCAGCGGACAGTCTCCTAACTATGGCTACACCTTC
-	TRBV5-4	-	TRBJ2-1	CASSFDTYNEQFF	TGTGCCAGCAGCTTTGACACCTACAATGAGCAGTTCTTC
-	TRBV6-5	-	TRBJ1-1	CASSYGGENTEAFF	TGTGCCAGCAGTTACGGGGGGGAGAACACTGAAGCTTTCTTT
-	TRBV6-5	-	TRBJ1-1	CASSYAGRNTEAFF	TGTGCCAGCAGTTACGCAGGTCGGAACACTGAAGCTTTCTTT
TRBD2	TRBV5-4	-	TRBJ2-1	CASSYSGRADNEQFF	TGTGCCAGCAGTTACAGCGGGAGGGCCGACAATGAGCAGTTCTTC
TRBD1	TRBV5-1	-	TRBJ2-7	CASSLGGTGPYEQYF	TGCGCCAGCAGCTTGGGGGGGACAGGCCCCTACGAGCAGTACTTC
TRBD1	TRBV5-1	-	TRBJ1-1	CASSSGQGTGNTEAFF	TGCGCCAGCAGCTCGGGACAGGGGACGGGGAACACTGAAGCTTTCTTT
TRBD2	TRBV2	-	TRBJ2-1	CASSERTSGDNEQFF	TGTGCCAGCAGTGAAAGAACTAGCGGGGACAATGAGCAGTTCTTC
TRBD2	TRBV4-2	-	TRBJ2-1	CASSQGAGASGLNEQFF	TGTGCCAGCAGCCAAGGGGCTGGGGCTAGCGGGTTAAATGAGCAGTTCTTC
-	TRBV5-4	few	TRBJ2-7	CASSRPLRVSSYEQYF	TGTGCCAGCAGCCGACCTTTACGGGTCAGCTCCTACGAGCAGTACTTC
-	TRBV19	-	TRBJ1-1	CASSLNQGMNTEAFF	TGTGCCAGTAGCCTAAATCAGGGGATGAACACTGAAGCTTTCTTT